Given below is one T cell receptor (beta chain) in context. What it binds is not known. Single viable CD3+CD4+CD8-CD45RO+ cells were sorted as the memory CD4+ T cells. This sample was taken from a study of memory CD4+ T cells and cytomegalovirus serostatus. Study as a whole: Donors were healthy Belgian adults, 8 to 10 CMV seropositive and 20 to 30 seronegative.

Overall study results and limits: Of under 200 reported CMV TCRbeta sequences, some 67 were found in memory CD4+ repertoires.

Profiling relied on immunoSEQ multiplex PCR, and the TCRdb table lists in-frame clones only, not all of them. Of approximately 46,000 clones in the sample, under 85% were seen once. Germline trimming cut 2 bases from V and 7 bases from J; bases unmatched to any gene: 9. Germline V gene data show CDR1 as SGHTA and CDR2 as FQGNSA. This CDR3 is 16 amino acids long. The chain couples TRBV7-2 to TRBJ2-2; 8 bases are a match to TRBD2. This TCR came from an adult in good health and CMV-seronegative. The sequencing sample was made of memory CD4+ T cells from blood. CDR3: CASSLTGTRVNGELFF. CDR3 coding DNA: TGTGCCAGCAGCTTAACCGGGACTAGAGTGAACGGGGAGCTGTTTTTT.